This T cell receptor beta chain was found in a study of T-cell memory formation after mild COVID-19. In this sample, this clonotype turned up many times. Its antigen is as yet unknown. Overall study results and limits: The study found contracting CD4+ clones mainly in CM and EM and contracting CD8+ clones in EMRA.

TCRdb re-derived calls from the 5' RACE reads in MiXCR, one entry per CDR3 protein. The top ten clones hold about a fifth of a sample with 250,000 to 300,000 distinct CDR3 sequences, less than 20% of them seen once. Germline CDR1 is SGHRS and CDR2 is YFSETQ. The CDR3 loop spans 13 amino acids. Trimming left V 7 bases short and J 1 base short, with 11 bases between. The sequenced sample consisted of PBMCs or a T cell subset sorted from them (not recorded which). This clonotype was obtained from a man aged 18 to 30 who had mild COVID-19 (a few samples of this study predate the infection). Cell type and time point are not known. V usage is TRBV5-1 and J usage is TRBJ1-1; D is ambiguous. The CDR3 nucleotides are TGCGCCAGCCACCGGGAAGCGAACACTGAAGCTTTCTTT. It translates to CASHREANTEAFF.